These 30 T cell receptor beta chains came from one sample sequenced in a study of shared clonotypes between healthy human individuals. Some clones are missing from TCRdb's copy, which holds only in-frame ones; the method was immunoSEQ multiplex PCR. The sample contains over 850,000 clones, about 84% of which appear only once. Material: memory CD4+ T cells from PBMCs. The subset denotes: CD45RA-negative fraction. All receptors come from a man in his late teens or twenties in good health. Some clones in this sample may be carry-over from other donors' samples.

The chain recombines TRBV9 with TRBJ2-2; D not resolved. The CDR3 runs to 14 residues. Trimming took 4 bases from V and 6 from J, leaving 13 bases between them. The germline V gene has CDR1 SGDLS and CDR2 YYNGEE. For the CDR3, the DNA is TGTGCCAGCAGCATGAACAGTGCATCCGGGGAGCTGTTTTTT. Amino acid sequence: CASSMNSASGELFF.

As DNA, the CDR3 is TGTGCCAGCAGCGGCCCGACAGACGGGTACACTGAAGCTTTCTTT. Protein product: CASSGPTDGYTEAFF. The chain employs TRBV9 and TRBJ1-1; D may be TRBD1 (5 bases). V was clipped by 3 bases and J by 3 bases, with 15 bases between them. Germline assignment: CDR1 SGDLS and CDR2 YYNGEE. The CDR3 covers 15 residues.

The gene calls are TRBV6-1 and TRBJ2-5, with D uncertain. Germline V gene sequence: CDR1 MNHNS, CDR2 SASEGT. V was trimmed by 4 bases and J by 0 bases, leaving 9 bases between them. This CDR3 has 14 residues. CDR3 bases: TGTGCCAGCAGTGTTCAGGAGTACCAAGAGACCCAGTACTTC. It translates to CASSVQEYQETQYF.

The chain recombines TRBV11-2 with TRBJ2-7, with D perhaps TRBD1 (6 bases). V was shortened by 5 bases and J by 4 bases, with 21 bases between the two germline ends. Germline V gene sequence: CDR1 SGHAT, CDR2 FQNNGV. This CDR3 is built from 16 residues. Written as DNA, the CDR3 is TGTGCCAGCAGCCAAGGAACAGGGCGCGAAACATACGAGCAGTACTTC. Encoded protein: CASSQGTGRETYEQYF.

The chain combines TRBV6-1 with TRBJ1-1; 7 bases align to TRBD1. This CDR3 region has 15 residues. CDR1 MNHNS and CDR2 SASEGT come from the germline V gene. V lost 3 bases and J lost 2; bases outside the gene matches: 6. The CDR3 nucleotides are TGTGCCAGCAGTGACGGGGACAGTTATAACACTGAAGCTTTCTTT. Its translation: CASSDGDSYNTEAFF.

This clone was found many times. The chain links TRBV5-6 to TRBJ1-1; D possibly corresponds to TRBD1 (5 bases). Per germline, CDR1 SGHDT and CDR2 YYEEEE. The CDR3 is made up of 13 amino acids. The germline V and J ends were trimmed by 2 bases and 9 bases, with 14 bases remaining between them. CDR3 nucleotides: TGTGCCAGCAGCTTCGCCCAGGCAGGGCAAGCTTTCTTT. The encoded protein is CASSFAQAGQAFF.

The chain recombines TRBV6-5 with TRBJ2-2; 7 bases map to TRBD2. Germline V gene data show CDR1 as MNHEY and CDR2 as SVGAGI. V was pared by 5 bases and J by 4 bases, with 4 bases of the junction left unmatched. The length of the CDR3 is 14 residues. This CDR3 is CASSASGRTGELFF. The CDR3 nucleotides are TGTGCCAGCAGTGCTAGCGGACGCACCGGGGAGCTGTTTTTT.

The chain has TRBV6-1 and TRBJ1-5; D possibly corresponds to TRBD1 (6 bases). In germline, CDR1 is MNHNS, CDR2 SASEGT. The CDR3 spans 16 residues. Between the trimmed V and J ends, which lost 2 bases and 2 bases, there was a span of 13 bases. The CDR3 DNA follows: TGTGCCAGCAGTGAATGGGCAGGGGAAGGCAATCAGCCCCAGCATTTT. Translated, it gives CASSEWAGEGNQPQHF.

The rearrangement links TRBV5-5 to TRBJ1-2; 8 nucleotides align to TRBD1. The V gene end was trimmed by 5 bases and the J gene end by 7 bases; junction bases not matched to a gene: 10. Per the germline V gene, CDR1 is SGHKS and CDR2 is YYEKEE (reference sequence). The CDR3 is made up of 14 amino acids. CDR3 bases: TGTGCCAGCAGGGATTCCAGGGGGCTGTCTGGCTACACCTTC. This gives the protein CASRDSRGLSGYTF.

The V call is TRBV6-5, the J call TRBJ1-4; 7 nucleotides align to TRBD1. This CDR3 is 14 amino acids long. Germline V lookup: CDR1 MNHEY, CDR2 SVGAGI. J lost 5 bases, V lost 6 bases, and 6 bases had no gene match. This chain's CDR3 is CASSGARGNEKLFF. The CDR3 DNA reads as TGTGCCAGCAGCGGTGCCAGGGGGAATGAAAAACTGTTTTTT.

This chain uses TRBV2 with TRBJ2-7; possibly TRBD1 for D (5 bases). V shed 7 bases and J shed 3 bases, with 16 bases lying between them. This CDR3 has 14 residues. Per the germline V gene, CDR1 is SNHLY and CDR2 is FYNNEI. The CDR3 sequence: CASKEGVVFYEQYF. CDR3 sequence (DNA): TGTGCCAGCAAGGAAGGGGTTGTTTTCTACGAGCAGTACTTC. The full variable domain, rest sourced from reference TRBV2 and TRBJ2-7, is EPEVTQTPSHQVTQMGQEVILRCVPISNHLYFYWYRQILGQKVEFLVSFYNNEISEKSEIFDDQFSVERPDGSNFTLKIRSTKLEDSAMYFCASKEGVVFYEQYFGPGTRLTVT.

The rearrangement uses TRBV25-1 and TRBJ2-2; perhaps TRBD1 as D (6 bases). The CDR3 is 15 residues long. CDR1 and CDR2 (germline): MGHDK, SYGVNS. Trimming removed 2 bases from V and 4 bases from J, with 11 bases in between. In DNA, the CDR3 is TGTGCCAGCAGTGAAAGTACAGGGCGCACCGGGGAGCTGTTTTTT. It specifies CASSESTGRTGELFF.

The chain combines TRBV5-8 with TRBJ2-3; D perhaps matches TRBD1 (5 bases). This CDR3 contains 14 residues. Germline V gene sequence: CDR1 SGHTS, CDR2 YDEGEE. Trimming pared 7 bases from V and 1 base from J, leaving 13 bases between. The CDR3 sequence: CASHRKGGTDTQYF. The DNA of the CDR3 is TGTGCCAGCCACCGGAAAGGGGGCACAGATACGCAGTATTTT.

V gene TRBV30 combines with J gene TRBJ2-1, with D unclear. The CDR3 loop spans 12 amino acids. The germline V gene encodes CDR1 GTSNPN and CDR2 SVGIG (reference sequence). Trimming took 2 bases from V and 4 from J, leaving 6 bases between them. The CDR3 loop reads CAWSTAYNEQFF. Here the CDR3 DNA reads TGTGCCTGGAGTACGGCTTACAATGAGCAGTTCTTC. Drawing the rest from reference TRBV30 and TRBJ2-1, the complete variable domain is SQTIHQWPATLVQPVGSPLSLECTVEGTSNPNLYWYRQAAGRGLQLLFYSVGIGQISSEVPQNLSASRPQDRQFILSSKKLLLSDSGFYLCAWSTAYNEQFFGPGTRLTVL.

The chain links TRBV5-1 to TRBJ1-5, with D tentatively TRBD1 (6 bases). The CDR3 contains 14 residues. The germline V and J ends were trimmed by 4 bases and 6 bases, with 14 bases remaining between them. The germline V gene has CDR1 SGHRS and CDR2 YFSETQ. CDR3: CASSPQGGGQPQHF. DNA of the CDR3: TGCGCCAGCAGCCCCCAGGGAGGGGGTCAGCCCCAGCATTTT.

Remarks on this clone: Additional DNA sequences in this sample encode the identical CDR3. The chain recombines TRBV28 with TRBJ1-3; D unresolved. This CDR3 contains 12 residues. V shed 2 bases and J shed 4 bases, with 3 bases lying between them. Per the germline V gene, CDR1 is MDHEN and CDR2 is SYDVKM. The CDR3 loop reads CASSLVGNTIYF. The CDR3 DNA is TGTGCCAGCAGTTTAGTAGGAAACACCATATATTTT.

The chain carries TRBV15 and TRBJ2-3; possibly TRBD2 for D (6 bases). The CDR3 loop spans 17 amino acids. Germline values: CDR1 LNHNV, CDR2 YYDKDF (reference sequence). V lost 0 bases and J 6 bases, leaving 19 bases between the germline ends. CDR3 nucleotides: TGTGCCACCAGCAGAGATCAAGGGACTTACGCAGTGGATACGCAGTATTTT. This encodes CATSRDQGTYAVDTQYF.

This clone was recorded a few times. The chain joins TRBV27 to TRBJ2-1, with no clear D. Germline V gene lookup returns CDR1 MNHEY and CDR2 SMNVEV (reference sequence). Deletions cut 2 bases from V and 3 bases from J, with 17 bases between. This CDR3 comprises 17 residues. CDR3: CASSLRRLPSDYNEQFF. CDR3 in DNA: TGTGCCAGCAGTTTAAGGCGGCTCCCTAGTGACTACAATGAGCAGTTCTTC.

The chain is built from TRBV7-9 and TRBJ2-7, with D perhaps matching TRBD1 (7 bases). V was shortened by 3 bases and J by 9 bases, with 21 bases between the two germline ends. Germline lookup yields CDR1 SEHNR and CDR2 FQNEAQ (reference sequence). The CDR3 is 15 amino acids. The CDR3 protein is CASSLGAGQTFGQYF. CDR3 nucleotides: TGTGCCAGCAGCTTGGGTGCGGGACAGACCTTCGGGCAGTACTTC. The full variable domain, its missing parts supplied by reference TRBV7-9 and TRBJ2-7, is DTGVSQNPRHKITKRGQNVTFRCDPISEHNRLYWYRQTLGQGPEFLTYFQNEAQLEKSRLLSDRFSAERPKGSFSTLEIQRTEQGDSAMYLCASSLGAGQTFGQYFGPGTRLTVT.

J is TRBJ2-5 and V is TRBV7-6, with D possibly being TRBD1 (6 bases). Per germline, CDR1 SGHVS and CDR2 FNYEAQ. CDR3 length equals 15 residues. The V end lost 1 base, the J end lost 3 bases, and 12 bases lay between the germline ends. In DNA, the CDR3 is TGTGCCAGCAGCTTAGGATGGGACAAAAAAGAGACCCAGTACTTC. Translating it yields CASSLGWDKKETQYF.

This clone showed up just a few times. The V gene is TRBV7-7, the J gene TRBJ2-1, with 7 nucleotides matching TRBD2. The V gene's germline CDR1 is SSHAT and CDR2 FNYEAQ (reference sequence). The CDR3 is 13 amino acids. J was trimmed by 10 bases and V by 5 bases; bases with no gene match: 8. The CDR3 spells CASSLTSSGEQFF. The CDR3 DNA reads TGTGCCAGCAGCCTAACTTCTAGCGGAGAGCAGTTCTTC. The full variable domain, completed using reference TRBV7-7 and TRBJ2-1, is GAGVSQSPRYKVTKRGQDVTLRCDPISSHATLYWYQQALGQGPEFLTYFNYEAQPDKSGLPSDRFSAERPEGSISTLTIQRTEQRDSAMYRCASSLTSSGEQFFGPGTRLTVL.

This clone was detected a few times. Written as DNA, the CDR3 is TGCGCCAGCAGTCTTCCGAACACTGAAGCTTTCTTT. Its translation is CASSLPNTEAFF. The chain carries TRBV5-1 and TRBJ1-1; D gene unclear. Germline lookup yields CDR1 SGHRS and CDR2 YFSETQ. V shed 5 bases and J shed 1 base, with 6 bases lying between them. The CDR3 runs 12 residues.

The CDR3 protein is CASSRTSGQYNEQFF. The DNA of the CDR3 is TGTGCCAGCAGCAGGACTAGCGGGCAATACAATGAGCAGTTCTTC. V is TRBV5-4 and J is TRBJ2-1; TRBD2 agrees at 11 bases. The CDR3 extends over 15 amino acids. Germline CDR1 reads SGHNT; CDR2 reads YYREEE (reference sequence). J lost 4 bases, V lost 4 bases, and 4 bases had no gene match.

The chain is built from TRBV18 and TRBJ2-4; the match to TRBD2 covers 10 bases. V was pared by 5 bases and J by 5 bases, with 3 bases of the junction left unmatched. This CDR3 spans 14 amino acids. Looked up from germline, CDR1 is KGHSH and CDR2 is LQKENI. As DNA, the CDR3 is TGTGCCAGCTCAGTCGGACTAGCGGAAAACATTCAGTACTTC. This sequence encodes CASSVGLAENIQYF. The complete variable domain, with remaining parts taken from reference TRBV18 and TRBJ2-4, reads NAGVMQNPRHLVRRRGQEARLRCSPMKGHSHVYWYRQLPEEGLKFMVYLQKENIIDESGMPKERFSAEFPKEGPSILRIQQVVRGDSAAYFCASSVGLAENIQYFGAGTRLSVL.

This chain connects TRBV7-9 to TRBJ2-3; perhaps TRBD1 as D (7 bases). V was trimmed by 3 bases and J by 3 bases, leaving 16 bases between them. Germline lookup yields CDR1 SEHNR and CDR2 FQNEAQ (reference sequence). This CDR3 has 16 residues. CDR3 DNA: TGTGCCAGCAGCTTCCCGCAGGGGGGAAGGACAGATACGCAGTATTTT. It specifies CASSFPQGGRTDTQYF.

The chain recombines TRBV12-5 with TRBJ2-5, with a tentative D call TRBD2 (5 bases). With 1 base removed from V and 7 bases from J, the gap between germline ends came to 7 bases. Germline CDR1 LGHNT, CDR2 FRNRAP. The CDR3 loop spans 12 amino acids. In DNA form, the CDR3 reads TGTGCTAGTGGTTTGGCCCGGGGGACCCAGTACTTC. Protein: CASGLARGTQYF.

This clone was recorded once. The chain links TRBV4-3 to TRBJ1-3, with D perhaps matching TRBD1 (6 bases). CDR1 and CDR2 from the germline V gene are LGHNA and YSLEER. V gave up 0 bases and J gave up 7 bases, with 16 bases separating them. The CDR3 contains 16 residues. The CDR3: CASSQDWARGGNTIYF. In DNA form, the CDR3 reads TGCGCCAGCAGCCAAGATTGGGCCAGGGGAGGGAACACCATATATTTT.

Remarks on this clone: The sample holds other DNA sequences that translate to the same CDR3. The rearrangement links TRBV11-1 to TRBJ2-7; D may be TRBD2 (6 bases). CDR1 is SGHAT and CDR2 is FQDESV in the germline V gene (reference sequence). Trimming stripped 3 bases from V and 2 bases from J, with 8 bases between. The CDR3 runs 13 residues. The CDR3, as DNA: TGTGCCAGCAGCTTCGGGGGACCCTACGAGCAGTACTTC. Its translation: CASSFGGPYEQYF.

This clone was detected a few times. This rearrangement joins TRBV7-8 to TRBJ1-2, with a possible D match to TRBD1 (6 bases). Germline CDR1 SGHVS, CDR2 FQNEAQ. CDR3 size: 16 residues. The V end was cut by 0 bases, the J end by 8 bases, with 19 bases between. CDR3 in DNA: TGTGCCAGCAGCTTAGCGCAGTTCGAACAGGGCAAAGGCTACACCTTC. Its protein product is CASSLAQFEQGKGYTF. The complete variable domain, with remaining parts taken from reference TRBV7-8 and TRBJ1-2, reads GAGVSQSPRYKVAKRGQDVALRCDPISGHVSLFWYQQALGQGPEFLTYFQNEAQLDKSGLPSDRFFAERPEGSVSTLKIQRTQQEDSAVYLCASSLAQFEQGKGYTFGSGTRLTVV.

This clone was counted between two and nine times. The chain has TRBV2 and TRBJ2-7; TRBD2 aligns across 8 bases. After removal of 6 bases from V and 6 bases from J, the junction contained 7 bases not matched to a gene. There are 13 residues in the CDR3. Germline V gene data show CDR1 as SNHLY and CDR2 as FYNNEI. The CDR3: CASRPGLEREQYF. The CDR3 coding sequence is TGTGCCAGCAGACCGGGACTAGAACGCGAGCAGTACTTC. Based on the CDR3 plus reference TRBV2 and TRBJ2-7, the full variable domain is EPEVTQTPSHQVTQMGQEVILRCVPISNHLYFYWYRQILGQKVEFLVSFYNNEISEKSEIFDDQFSVERPDGSNFTLKIRSTKLEDSAMYFCASRPGLEREQYFGPGTRLTVT.